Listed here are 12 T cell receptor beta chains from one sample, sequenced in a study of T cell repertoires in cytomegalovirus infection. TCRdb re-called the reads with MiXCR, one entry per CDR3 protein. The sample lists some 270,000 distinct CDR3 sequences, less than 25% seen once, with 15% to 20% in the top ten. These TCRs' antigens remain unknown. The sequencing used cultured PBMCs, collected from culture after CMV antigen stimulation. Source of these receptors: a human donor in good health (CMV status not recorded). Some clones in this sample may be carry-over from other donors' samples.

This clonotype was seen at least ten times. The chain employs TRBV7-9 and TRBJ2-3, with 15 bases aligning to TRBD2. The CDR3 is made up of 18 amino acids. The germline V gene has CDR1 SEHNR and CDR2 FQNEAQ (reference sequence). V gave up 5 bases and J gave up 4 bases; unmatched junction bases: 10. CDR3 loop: CASSLQPGLAGGADTQYF. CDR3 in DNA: TGTGCCAGCAGCCTTCAGCCGGGACTAGCGGGAGGCGCAGATACGCAGTATTTT.

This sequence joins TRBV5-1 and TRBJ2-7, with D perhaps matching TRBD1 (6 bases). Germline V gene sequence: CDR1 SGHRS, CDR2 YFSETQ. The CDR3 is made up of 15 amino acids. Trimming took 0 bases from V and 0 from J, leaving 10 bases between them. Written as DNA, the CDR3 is TGCGCCAGCAGCTTGGGGGGGACACCCTCCTACGAGCAGTACGTC. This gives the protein CASSLGGTPSYEQYV.

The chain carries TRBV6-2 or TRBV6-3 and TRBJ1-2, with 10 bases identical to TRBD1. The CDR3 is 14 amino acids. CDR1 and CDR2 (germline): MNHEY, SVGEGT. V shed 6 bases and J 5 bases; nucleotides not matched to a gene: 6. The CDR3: CASSWDRGFYGYTF. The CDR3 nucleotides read TGTGCCAGCAGCTGGGACAGGGGTTTTTATGGCTACACCTTC.

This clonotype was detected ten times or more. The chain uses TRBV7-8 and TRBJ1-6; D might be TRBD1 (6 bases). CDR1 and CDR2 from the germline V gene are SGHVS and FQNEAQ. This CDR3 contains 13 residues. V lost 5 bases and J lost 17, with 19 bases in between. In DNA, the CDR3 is TGTGCCAGCAGCCCTAACGTGCAGGGGTCGGTCCACTTT. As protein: CASSPNVQGSVHF. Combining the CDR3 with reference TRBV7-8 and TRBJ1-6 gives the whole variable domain GAGVSQSPRYKVAKRGQDVALRCDPISGHVSLFWYQQALGQGPEFLTYFQNEAQLDKSGLPSDRFFAERPEGSVSTLKIQRTQQEDSAVYLCASSPNVQGSVHFGNGTRLTVT.

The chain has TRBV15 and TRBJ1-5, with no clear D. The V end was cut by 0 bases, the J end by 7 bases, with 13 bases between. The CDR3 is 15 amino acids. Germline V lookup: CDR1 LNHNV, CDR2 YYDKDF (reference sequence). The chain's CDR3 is CATSRDSRVGQPQHF. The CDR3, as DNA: TGTGCCACCAGCAGAGATTCGAGGGTTGGGCAGCCCCAGCATTTT. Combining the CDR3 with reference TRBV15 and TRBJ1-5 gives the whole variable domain DAMVIQNPRYQVTQFGKPVTLSCSQTLNHNVMYWYQQKSSQAPKLLFHYYDKDFNNEADTPDNFQSRRPNTSFCFLDIRSPGLGDTAMYLCATSRDSRVGQPQHFGDGTRLSIL.

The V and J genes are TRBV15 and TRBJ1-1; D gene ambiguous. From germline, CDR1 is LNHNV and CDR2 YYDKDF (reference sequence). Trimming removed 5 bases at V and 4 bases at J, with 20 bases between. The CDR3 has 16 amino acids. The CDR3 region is CATSGLLLPTGTEAFF. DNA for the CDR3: TGTGCCACCAGCGGACTACTATTACCTACTGGCACTGAAGCTTTCTTT. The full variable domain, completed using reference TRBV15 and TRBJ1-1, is DAMVIQNPRYQVTQFGKPVTLSCSQTLNHNVMYWYQQKSSQAPKLLFHYYDKDFNNEADTPDNFQSRRPNTSFCFLDIRSPGLGDTAMYLCATSGLLLPTGTEAFFGQGTRLTVV.

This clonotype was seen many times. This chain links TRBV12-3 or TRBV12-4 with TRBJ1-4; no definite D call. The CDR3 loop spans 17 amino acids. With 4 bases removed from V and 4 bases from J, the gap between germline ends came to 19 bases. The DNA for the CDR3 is TGTGCCAGCAGTTCCCTGGGTCCTTGGCGGTATAATGAAAAACTGTTTTTT. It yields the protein CASSSLGPWRYNEKLFF.

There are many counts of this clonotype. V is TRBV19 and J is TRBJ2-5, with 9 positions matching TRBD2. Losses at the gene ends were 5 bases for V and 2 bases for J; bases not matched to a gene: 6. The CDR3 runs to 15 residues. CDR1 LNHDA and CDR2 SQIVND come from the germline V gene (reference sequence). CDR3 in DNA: TGTGCCAGTAGTGTAAGCGGGAGGCCACAAGAGACCCAGTACTTC. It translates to CASSVSGRPQETQYF.

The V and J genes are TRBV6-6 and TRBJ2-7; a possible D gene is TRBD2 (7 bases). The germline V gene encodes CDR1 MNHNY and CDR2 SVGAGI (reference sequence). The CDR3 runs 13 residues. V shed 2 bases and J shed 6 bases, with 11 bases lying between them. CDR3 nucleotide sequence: TGTGCCAGCAGTTACGGGGGAGGGGGCGAGCAGTACGTC. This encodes CASSYGGGGEQYV.

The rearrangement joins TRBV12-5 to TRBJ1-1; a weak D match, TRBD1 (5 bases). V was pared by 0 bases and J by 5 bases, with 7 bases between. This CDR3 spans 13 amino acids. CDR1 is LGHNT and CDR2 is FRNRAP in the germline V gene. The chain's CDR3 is CASGLVRGTEAFF. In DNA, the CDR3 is TGTGCTAGTGGTTTGGTAAGGGGTACTGAAGCTTTCTTT.

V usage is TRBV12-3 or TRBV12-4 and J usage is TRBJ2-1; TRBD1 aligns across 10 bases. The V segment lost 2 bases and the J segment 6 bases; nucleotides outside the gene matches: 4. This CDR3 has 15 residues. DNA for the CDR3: TGTGCCAGCAGTTTAACCGGGACAGGGGTCAATGAGCAGTTCTTC. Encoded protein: CASSLTGTGVNEQFF.

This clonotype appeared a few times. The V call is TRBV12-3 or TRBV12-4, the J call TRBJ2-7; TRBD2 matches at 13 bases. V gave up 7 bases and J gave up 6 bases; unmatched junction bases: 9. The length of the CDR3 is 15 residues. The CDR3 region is CASTILAGGPGEQYF. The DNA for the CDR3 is TGTGCCAGCACTATACTAGCGGGAGGGCCGGGCGAGCAGTACTTC.